Below, 21 T cell receptor beta chains from the same sample are listed, as sequenced in a study of Ad26.COV2.S vaccination and SARS-CoV-2 variants. The assay was immunoSEQ multiplex PCR, and TCRdb's table has in-frame clones only and misses some. Of 440,000 or so clones in the sample, over 80% are singletons; the top ten hold under 2%. The sample's treatment: approximately 18 received Ad26.COV2.S at low or high dose, single or two shots; 5 received placebo; per-sample allocation not given. Collection of samples fell on day 63 after the first vaccine or placebo injection. The specimen was peripheral blood, collected in a trial of Ad26.COV2.S vaccine versus placebo. These TCRs come from a person between 18 and 60 years old who received the Ad26.COV2.S COVID-19 vaccine or a placebo.

The V call is TRBV25-1, the J call TRBJ2-5; D tentatively fits TRBD1 or TRBD2 (5 bases each). The CDR3 is 13 residues long. The germline V gene has CDR1 MGHDK and CDR2 SYGVNS. Trimming stripped 5 bases from V and 5 bases from J, with 12 bases between. The CDR3: CASSSTGGETQYF. CDR3 DNA: TGTGCCAGCAGTTCAACAGGCGGGGAGACCCAGTACTTC.

The chain links TRBV5-1 to TRBJ1-2; D possibly corresponds to TRBD1 (6 bases). Germline V gene data show CDR1 as SGHRS and CDR2 as YFSETQ. The CDR3 contains 13 residues. Trimming pared 7 bases from V and 3 bases from J, leaving 13 bases between. The CDR3 DNA is TGCGCCAGCTCCCGGGAGGGGGACTATGGCTACACCTTC. The encoded protein is CASSREGDYGYTF.

The chain has TRBV9 and TRBJ2-1; TRBD1 is a possible D gene (5 bases). The CDR3 contains 16 residues. Germline loops: CDR1 SGDLS, CDR2 YYNGEE. The V end lost 1 base, the J end lost 4 bases, and 15 bases lay between the germline ends. The CDR3 is CASSVHGKGLYNEQFF. The CDR3 DNA reads TGTGCCAGCAGCGTACATGGGAAGGGGTTATACAATGAGCAGTTCTTC.

The CDR3 nucleotides read TGTGCCAGCAGCCTCGACAGGGGGCCCTACGAGCAGTACTTC. Translating it yields CASSLDRGPYEQYF. The gene calls are TRBV7-9 and TRBJ2-7, with 10 bases identical to TRBD1. CDR3 size: 14 residues. Germline loops: CDR1 SEHNR, CDR2 FQNEAQ (reference sequence). Unmatched junction bases numbered 3, after V lost 5 bases and J lost 2 bases.

This rearrangement joins TRBV29-1 to TRBJ2-2; no clear D. Germline values: CDR1 SQVTM, CDR2 ANQGSEA. Trimming pared 5 bases from V and 1 base from J, leaving 5 bases between. The CDR3 runs to 12 residues. The CDR3 coding sequence is TGCAGCGTTAATGGGAACACCGGGGAGCTGTTTTTT. Translating gives CSVNGNTGELFF.

The rearrangement uses TRBV6-2 or TRBV6-3 and TRBJ2-2, with 9 nucleotides matching TRBD1. Germline V gene sequence: CDR1 MNHEY, CDR2 SVGEGT. V shed 5 bases and J 6 bases; nucleotides not matched to a gene: 7. CDR3 length: 15 amino acids. This chain's CDR3 is CASSTNTGGPGELFF. DNA of the CDR3: TGTGCCAGCAGTACCAATACAGGGGGCCCCGGGGAGCTGTTTTTT.

The chain combines TRBV10-3 with TRBJ2-1; 10 bases line up with TRBD1. CDR1 and CDR2 (germline): ENHRY, SYGVKD. The V gene end was trimmed by 11 bases and the J gene end by 5 bases; junction bases not matched to a gene: 9. This CDR3 spans 14 amino acids. The CDR3 protein is CASVGTGVDNEQFF. The CDR3 DNA reads TGTGCCTCGGTGGGGACAGGGGTAGACAATGAGCAGTTCTTC.

The rearrangement links TRBV3-1 (or the pseudogene TRBV3-2) to TRBJ2-3, with D maybe TRBD2 (5 bases). The V gene lost 6 bases and the J gene lost 2 bases, with 15 bases spanning the gap. The germline V gene has CDR1 LGHDT and CDR2 YNNKEL (reference sequence). The CDR3 sequence is 15 residues long. CDR3 in amino acids: CASSRGTGFTDTQYF. The CDR3 nucleotides read TGTGCCAGCAGTCGGGGAACGGGGTTCACAGATACGCAGTATTTT.

This clone is a singleton in its sample. The rearrangement links TRBV7-6 to TRBJ1-3; tentatively, D is TRBD1 (6 bases). Per germline, CDR1 SGHVS and CDR2 FNYEAQ. The CDR3 covers 16 residues. V was clipped by 5 bases and J by 4 bases, with 18 bases between them. This chain's CDR3 is CASSPAAGGQGNTIYF. Written as DNA, the CDR3 is TGTGCCAGCAGCCCAGCGGCGGGGGGCCAGGGAAACACCATATATTTT. Combining the CDR3 with reference TRBV7-6 and TRBJ1-3 gives the whole variable domain GAGVSQSPRYKVTKRGQDVALRCDPISGHVSLYWYRQALGQGPEFLTYFNYEAQQDKSGLPNDRFSAERPEGSISTLTIQRTEQRDSAMYRCASSPAAGGQGNTIYFGEGSWLTVV.

V usage is TRBV30 and J usage is TRBJ1-2; maybe TRBD1 (6 bases). The CDR3 spans 11 residues. Trimming removed 7 bases from V and 5 bases from J, with 11 bases in between. Germline loops: CDR1 GTSNPN, CDR2 SVGIG (reference sequence). Here the CDR3 DNA reads TGTGCCTCTATCGGACAGTATGGCTACACCTTC. This encodes CASIGQYGYTF.

This sequence joins TRBV4-3 and TRBJ1-2; the match to TRBD1 covers 7 bases. Germline values: CDR1 LGHNA, CDR2 YSLEER. The junction had 6 bases not matched to a gene; V was cut back by 1 base and J by 1 base. The CDR3 runs to 16 residues. CDR3 amino acids: CASSQARQGYNYGYTF. In DNA, the CDR3 is TGCGCCAGCAGCCAAGCGAGACAGGGTTATAACTATGGCTACACCTTC.

CDR3 DNA sequence: TGTGCCAGCAGTTACGGGACGGAGAATCAAGAGACCCAGTACTTC. It translates to CASSYGTENQETQYF. The gene calls are TRBV6-5 and TRBJ2-5; either TRBD1 or TRBD2 may fit D (5 bases each). V was clipped by 2 bases and J by 2 bases, with 12 bases between them. The CDR3 is 15 amino acids. Germline assignment: CDR1 MNHEY and CDR2 SVGAGI.

This sequence joins TRBV5-8 and TRBJ1-1; possibly TRBD1 for D (5 bases). The CDR3 runs 13 residues. Germline assignment: CDR1 SGHTS and CDR2 YDEGEE. V lost 0 bases and J 3 bases, leaving 6 bases between the germline ends. This CDR3 is CASSLAGYTEAFF. The CDR3 DNA is TGTGCCAGCAGCTTGGCAGGGTACACTGAAGCTTTCTTT.

A single count supports this clone. The chain links TRBV5-6 to TRBJ1-1; TRBD1 matches 7 bases. Per the germline V gene, CDR1 is SGHDT and CDR2 is YYEEEE. The length of the CDR3 is 15 residues. The ends lost 4 bases at V and 1 base at J; junction bases unmatched: 7. The CDR3 spells CASSTLQGRNTEAFF. For the CDR3, the DNA is TGTGCCAGCAGCACCTTACAGGGGAGGAACACTGAAGCTTTCTTT.

CDR3 protein: CASTPGTVTEAFF. Here the CDR3 DNA reads TGTGCCAGCACCCCAGGGACAGTCACTGAAGCTTTCTTT. The chain employs TRBV12-3 or TRBV12-4 and TRBJ1-1; 7 bases align to TRBD1. The CDR3 is 13 residues long. Unmatched junction bases numbered 6, after V lost 7 bases and J lost 4 bases.

The gene calls are TRBV20-1 and TRBJ1-6; D is possibly TRBD1 (5 bases). Germline V lookup: CDR1 DFQATT, CDR2 SNEGSKA (reference sequence). CDR3 length equals 14 residues. V was shortened by 3 bases and J by 7 bases, with 13 bases between the two germline ends. CDR3: CSASRGPLNSPLHF. DNA for the CDR3: TGCAGTGCTAGTAGGGGCCCACTCAATTCACCCCTCCACTTT.

This clone was seen a few times. The chain links TRBV12-3 or TRBV12-4 to TRBJ2-1; D is unclear. The V and J ends lost 6 bases and 6 bases respectively, with 12 bases between them. There are 13 residues in the CDR3. Here the CDR3 reads CASRGWEFNEQFF. CDR3 nucleotide sequence: TGTGCCAGCAGGGGCTGGGAATTCAATGAGCAGTTCTTC.

The V and J genes are TRBV7-8 and TRBJ1-1; 8 bases are a match to TRBD1. The CDR3 covers 15 residues. Germline CDR1 reads SGHVS; CDR2 reads FQNEAQ. J lost 9 bases, V lost 4 bases, and 13 bases had no gene match. CDR3: CASSSETGDLAKAFF. CDR3 DNA sequence: TGTGCCAGCAGCTCAGAGACAGGGGACTTAGCAAAAGCTTTCTTT.

Turning to this clone: The germline gene is not matched at one end of the junction; a read error may be the cause. The chain is built from TRBV11-2 and TRBJ1-6; no clear D. The CDR3 has 14 amino acids. Germline CDR1 SGHAT, CDR2 FQNNGV. CDR3 DNA: TGTGCCAGCAGCTTAGACAATTGGGCTCGTACGGTATACTTT. This encodes CASSLDNWARTVYF.

The chain couples TRBV7-8 to TRBJ2-7; D not certain. This CDR3 contains 15 residues. V gave up 0 bases and J gave up 2 bases, with 11 bases separating them. Germline assignment: CDR1 SGHVS and CDR2 FQNEAQ. CDR3 sequence (DNA): TGTGCCAGCAGCTTAGCGCTGAGAGGCGCCTACGAGCAGTACTTC. This gives the protein CASSLALRGAYEQYF.

The rearrangement links TRBV7-2 to TRBJ2-7; a weak D match, TRBD2 (5 bases). Germline V gene data show CDR1 as SGHTA and CDR2 as FQGNSA. The CDR3 length is 16 residues. V shed 2 bases and J shed 3 bases, with 17 bases lying between them. The CDR3 bases are TGTGCCAGCAGCTTAACGCGGACGGAGGAAGACTACGAGCAGTACTTC. This encodes CASSLTRTEEDYEQYF.